The subject of this entry is one T cell receptor (beta chain). Its antigen is unidentified. TCRdb processed the 5' RACE reads anew with MiXCR; each CDR3 protein has one entry. The repertoire holds 300,000 to 400,000 distinct CDR3 sequences, about 13% seen once, with approximately 22% in the top ten. This sample is part of a study of T-cell memory formation after mild COVID-19. Overall study: TCR clusters were largely donor specific. Study-wide points: Prior to infection, memory already included some responding clones, suggesting cross-reactive memory joined.

Trimming removed 3 bases from V and 4 bases from J, with 13 bases in between. The germline gives CDR1 SGHAT, CDR2 FQNNGV. This CDR3 has 14 amino acids. Sequencing was carried out using PBMCs or a T cell subset sorted from them (not recorded which). This sequence was found in a man between 18 and 29 years old who had mild COVID-19 (a few samples of this study predate the infection). Cell type and time point are not known. The rearrangement links TRBV11-2 to TRBJ2-7; possibly TRBD1 or TRBD2 for D (6 bases each). The chain's CDR3 is CASSLEGRGYEQYV. CDR3 nucleotides: TGTGCCAGCAGCTTGGAGGGCAGGGGATACGAGCAGTACGTC.